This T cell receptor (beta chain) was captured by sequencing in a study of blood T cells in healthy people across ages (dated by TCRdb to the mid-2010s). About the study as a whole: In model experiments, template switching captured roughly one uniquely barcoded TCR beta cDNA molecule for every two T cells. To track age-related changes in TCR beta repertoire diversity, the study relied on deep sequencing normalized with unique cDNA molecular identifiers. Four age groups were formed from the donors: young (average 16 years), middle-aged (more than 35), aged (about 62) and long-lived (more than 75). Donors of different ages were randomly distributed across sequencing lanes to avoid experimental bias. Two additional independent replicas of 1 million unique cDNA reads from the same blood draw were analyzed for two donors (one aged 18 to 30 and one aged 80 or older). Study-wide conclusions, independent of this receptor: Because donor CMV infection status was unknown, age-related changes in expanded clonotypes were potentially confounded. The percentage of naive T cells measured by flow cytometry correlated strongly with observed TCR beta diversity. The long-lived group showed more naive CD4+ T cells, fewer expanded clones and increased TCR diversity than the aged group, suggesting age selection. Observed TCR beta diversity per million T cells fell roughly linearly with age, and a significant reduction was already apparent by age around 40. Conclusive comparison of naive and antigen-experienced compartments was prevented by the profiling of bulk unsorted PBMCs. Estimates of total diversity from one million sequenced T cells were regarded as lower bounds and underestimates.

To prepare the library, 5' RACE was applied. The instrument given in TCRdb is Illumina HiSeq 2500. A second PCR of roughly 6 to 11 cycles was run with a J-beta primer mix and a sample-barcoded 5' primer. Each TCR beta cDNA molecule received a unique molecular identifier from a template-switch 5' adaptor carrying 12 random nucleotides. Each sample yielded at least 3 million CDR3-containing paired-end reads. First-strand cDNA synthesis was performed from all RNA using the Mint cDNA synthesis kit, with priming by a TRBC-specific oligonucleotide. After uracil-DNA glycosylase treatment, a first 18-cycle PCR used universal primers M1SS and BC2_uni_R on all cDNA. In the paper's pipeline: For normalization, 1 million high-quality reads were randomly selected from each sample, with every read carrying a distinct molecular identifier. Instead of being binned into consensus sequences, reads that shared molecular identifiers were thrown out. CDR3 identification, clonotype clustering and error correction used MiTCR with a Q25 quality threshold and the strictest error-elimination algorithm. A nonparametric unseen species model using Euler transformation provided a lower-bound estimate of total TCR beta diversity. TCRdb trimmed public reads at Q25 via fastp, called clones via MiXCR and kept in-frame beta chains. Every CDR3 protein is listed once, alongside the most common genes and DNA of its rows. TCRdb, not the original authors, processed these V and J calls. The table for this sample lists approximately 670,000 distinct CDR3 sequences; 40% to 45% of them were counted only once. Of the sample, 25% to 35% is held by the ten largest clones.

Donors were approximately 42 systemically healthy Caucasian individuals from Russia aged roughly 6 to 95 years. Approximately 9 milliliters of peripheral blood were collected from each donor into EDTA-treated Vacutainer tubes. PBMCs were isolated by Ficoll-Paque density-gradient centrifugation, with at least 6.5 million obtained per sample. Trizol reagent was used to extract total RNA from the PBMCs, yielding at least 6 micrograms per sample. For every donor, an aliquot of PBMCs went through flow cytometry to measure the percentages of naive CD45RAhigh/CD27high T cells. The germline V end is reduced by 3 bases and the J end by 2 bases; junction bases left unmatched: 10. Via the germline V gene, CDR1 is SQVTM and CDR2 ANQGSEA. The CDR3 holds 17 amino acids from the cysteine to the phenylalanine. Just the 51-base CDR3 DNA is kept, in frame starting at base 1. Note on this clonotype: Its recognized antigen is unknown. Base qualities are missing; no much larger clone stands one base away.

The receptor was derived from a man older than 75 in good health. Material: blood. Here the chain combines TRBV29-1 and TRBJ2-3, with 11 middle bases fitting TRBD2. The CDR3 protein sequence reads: CSVETGLAEIHTDTQYF. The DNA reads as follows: TGCAGCGTTGAGACGGGACTAGCGGAAATCCACACAGATACGCAGTATTTT.